The 4 T cell receptor beta chains reported below all come from one sample, sequenced in a study of OX40 agonist ivuxolimab in advanced cancers. Using immunoSEQ multiplex PCR, the repertoire was profiled, and TCRdb retains in-frame clones only, with some absent. The sample contains 5,000 to 6,500 clones, 71% of which appear only once. Sequences were derived from CD4+ or CD8+ T cells sorted from blood, sampled in a trial of the OX40 agonist ivuxolimab. These receptors all come from an adult with an advanced solid tumor such as melanoma, head and neck, liver or kidney cancer.

This clone occurred a few times. The CDR3 spells CASSGKENEQFF. CDR3 nucleotides: TGTGCCAGCAGCGGAAAGGAGAATGAGCAGTTCTTC. The chain links TRBV9 to TRBJ2-1; no definite D call. V dropped 3 bases and J dropped 7 bases, with 8 bases sitting between them. The CDR3 is 12 residues long. The V gene's germline CDR1 is SGDLS and CDR2 YYNGEE.

This sequence joins TRBV4-3 and TRBJ2-1, with 9 bases identical to TRBD1. V trimming: 0 bases; J trimming: 5 bases; junction bases outside the gene matches: 11. CDR3 size: 18 residues. CDR1 and CDR2 (germline): LGHNA, YSLEER. CDR3 sequence (DNA): TGCGCCAGCAGCCAAGATCCGGGACAGGGTGGAGGAGACAATGAGCAGTTCTTC. Translated: CASSQDPGQGGGDNEQFF.

This clone appeared a single time. The genes are TRBV5-6 and TRBJ2-7, with a tentative D call TRBD2 (5 bases). Trimming left V 2 bases short and J 2 bases short, with 8 bases between. The CDR3 is made up of 13 amino acids. The germline V gene encodes CDR1 SGHDT and CDR2 YYEEEE. CDR3 sequence: CASSFGETYEQYF. The CDR3 nucleotides read TGTGCCAGCAGCTTTGGGGAGACCTACGAGCAGTACTTC.

This chain connects TRBV29-1 to TRBJ2-2, with D unresolved. Germline-derived CDR1 and CDR2 are SQVTM and ANQGSEA. V was cut by 2 bases and J by 0 bases, with 10 bases left in between. CDR3 length: 15 residues. The CDR3 DNA reads as TGCAGCGTTGAATCTGGCAGCGCGAACACCGGGGAGCTGTTTTTT. Encoded protein: CSVESGSANTGELFF.